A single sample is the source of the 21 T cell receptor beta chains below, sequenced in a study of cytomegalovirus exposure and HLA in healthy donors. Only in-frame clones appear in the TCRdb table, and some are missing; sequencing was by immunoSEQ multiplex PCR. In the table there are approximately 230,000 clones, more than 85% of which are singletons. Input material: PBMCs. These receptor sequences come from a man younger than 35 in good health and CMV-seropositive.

CDR3 nucleotides: TGTGCCAGCAGTTTCCCCGATCGTGACACTGAAGCTTTCTTT. Its translation is CASSFPDRDTEAFF. The rearrangement joins TRBV28 to TRBJ1-1, with D hard to call. In germline, CDR1 is MDHEN, CDR2 SYDVKM. The CDR3 spans 14 residues. Trimming cost V 3 bases and J 3 bases, with 11 bases left between them.

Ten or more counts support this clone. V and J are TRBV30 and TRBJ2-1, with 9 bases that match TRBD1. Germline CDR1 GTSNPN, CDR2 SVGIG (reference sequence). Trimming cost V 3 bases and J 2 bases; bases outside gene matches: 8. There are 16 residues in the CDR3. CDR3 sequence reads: CAWRGLDRGAYNEQFF. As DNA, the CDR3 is TGTGCCTGGAGGGGCTTGGACAGGGGAGCCTACAATGAGCAGTTCTTC.

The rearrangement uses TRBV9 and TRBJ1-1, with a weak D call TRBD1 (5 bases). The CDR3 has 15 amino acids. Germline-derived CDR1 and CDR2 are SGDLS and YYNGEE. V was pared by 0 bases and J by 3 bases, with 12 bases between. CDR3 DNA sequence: TGTGCCAGCAGCGTAGCGGGGGGGTCGTACACTGAAGCTTTCTTT. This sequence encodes CASSVAGGSYTEAFF. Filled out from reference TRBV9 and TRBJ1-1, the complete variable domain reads DSGVTQTPKHLITATGQRVTLRCSPRSGDLSVYWYQQSLDQGLQFLIQYYNGEERAKGNILERFSAQQFPDLHSELNLSSLELGDSALYFCASSVAGGSYTEAFFGQGTRLTVV.

The CDR3, as DNA: TGTGCCAGCAAACGTATCCCAGAAGGGACCGGGGAGCTGTTTTTT. It yields the protein CASKRIPEGTGELFF. This chain connects TRBV27 to TRBJ2-2; no clear D gene. This CDR3 has 15 amino acids. CDR1 and CDR2 from the germline V gene are MNHEY and SMNVEV (reference sequence). With 7 bases removed from V and 5 bases from J, the gap between germline ends came to 17 bases.

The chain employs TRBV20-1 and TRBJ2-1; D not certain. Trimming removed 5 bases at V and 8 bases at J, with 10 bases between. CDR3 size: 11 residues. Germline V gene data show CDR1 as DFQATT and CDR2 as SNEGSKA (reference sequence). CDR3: CSAGVVYEQFF. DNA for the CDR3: TGCAGTGCTGGGGTGGTATATGAGCAGTTCTTC.

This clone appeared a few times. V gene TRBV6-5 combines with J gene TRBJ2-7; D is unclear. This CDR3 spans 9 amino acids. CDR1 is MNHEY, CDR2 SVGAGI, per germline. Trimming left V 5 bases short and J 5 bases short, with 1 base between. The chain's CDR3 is CASSHEQYF. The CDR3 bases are TGTGCCAGCAGTCACGAGCAGTACTTC.

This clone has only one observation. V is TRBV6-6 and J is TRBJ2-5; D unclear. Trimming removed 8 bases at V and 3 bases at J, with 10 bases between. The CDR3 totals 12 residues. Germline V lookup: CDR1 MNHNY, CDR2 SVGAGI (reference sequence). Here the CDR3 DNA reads TGTGCCAGCCCCCACCCAGAAGAGACCCAGTACTTC. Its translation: CASPHPEETQYF.

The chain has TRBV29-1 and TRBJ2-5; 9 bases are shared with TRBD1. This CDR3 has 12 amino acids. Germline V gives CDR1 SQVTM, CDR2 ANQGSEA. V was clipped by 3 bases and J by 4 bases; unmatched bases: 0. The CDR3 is CSVETGGETQYF. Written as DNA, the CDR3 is TGCAGCGTTGAGACAGGGGGAGAGACCCAGTACTTC.

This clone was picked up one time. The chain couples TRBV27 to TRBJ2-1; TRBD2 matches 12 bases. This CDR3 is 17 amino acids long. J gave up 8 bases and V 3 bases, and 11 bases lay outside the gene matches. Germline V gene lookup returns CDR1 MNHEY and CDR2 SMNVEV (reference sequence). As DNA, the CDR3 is TGTGCCAGCAGTTTGCTAGCGGGAGGGGTAGAGACGGATGAGCAGTTCTTC. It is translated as CASSLLAGGVETDEQFF.

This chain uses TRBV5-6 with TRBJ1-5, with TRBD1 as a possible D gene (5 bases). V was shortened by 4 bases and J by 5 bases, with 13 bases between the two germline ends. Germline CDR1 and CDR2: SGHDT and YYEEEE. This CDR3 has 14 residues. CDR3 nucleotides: TGTGCCAGCAGCGATGCGGGGGGGTATCAGCCCCAGCATTTT. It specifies CASSDAGGYQPQHF.

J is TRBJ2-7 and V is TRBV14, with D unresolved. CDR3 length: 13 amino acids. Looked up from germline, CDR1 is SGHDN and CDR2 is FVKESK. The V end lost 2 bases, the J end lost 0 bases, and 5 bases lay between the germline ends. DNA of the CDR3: TGTGCCAGCAGCCAATACAGCTCCTACGAGCAGTACTTC. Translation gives CASSQYSSYEQYF.

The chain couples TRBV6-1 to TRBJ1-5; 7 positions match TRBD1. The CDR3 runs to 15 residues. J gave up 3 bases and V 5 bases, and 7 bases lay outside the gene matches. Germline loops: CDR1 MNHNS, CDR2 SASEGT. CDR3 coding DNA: TGTGCCAGCAGTCTAAGGGGGACAGTCAATCAGCCCCAGCATTTT. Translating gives CASSLRGTVNQPQHF.

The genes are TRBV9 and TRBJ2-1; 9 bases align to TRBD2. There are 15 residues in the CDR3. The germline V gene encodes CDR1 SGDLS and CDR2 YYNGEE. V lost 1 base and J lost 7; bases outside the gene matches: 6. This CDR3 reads CASSVSGRRGNEQFF. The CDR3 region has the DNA TGTGCCAGCAGCGTAAGCGGGAGGCGGGGTAATGAGCAGTTCTTC.

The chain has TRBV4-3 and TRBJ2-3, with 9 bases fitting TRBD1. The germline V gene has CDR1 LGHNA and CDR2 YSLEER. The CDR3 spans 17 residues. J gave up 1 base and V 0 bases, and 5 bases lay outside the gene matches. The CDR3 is CASSQDWRTGGTDTQYF. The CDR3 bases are TGCGCCAGCAGCCAAGATTGGAGGACAGGGGGCACAGATACGCAGTATTTT.

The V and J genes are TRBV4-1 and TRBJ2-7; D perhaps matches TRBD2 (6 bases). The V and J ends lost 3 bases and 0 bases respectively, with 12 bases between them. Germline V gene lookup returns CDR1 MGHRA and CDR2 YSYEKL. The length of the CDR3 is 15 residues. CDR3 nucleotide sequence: TGCGCCAGCAGCCACTTAGCGGACTCCTCCTACGAGCAGTACTTC. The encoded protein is CASSHLADSSYEQYF.

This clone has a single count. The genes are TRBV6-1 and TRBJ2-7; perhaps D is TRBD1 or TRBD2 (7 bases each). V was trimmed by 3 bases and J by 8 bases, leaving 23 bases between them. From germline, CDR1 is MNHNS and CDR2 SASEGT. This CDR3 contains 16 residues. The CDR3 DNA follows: TGTGCCAGCAGTGACCCGCCGGGGAGGGGGCTAGATAAGCAGTACTTC. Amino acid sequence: CASSDPPGRGLDKQYF.

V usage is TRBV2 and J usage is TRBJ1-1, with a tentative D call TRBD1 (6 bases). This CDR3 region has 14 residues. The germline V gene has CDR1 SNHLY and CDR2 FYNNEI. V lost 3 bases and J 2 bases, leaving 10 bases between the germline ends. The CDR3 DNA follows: TGTGCCAGCAGTGATCAGGGGTCTAACACTGAAGCTTTCTTT. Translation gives CASSDQGSNTEAFF.

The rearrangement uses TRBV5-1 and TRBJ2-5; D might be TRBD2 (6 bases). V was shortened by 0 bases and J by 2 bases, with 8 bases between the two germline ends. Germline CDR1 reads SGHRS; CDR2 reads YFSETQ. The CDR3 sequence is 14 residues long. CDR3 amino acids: CASSLVGGQETQYF. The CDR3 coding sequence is TGCGCCAGCAGCTTGGTGGGGGGTCAAGAGACCCAGTACTTC.

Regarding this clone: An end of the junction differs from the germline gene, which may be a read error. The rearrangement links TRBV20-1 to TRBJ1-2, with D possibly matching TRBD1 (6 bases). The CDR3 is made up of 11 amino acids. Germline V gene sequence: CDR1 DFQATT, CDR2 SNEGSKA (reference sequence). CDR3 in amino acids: CSARGGGGYTF. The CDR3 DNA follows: TGCAGTGCCAGAGGGGGGGGAGGCTACACCTTC.

CDR3: CASSYAQRTDTQYF. The CDR3 coding sequence is TGTGCCAGCAGTTACGCGCAACGCACAGATACGCAGTATTTT. This chain connects TRBV6-6 to TRBJ2-3; D uncertain. CDR1 MNHNY and CDR2 SVGAGI come from the germline V gene (reference sequence). The CDR3 sequence is 14 residues long. The V end was cut by 2 bases, the J end by 1 base, with 7 bases between.

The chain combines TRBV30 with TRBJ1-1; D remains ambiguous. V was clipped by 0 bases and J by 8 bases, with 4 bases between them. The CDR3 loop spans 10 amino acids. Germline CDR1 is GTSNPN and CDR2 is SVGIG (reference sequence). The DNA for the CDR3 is TGTGCCTGGAGTGTAGAGGAAGCTTTCTTT. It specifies CAWSVEEAFF.